The clone carrying this TCR beta chain has more than one count but fewer than ten. The antigen remains undetermined. V shed 0 bases and J shed 2 bases, with 8 bases lying between them. In germline, CDR1 is DFQATT, CDR2 SNEGSKA (reference sequence). This CDR3 has 13 residues. This sample stems from a study of CD8 T cells in ankylosing spondylitis. General observations from the study: Disease-linked clones were found to be CD8+ and relatively rare in peripheral blood.

Quantitative molecular-barcoded 5'-RACE generated the TCR beta libraries. TCRdb analysed the 5' RACE reads with MiXCR anew, one entry per CDR3 protein. The sample lists 300,000 to 350,000 distinct CDR3 sequences; roughly 20% were seen once. The V and J genes are TRBV20-1 and TRBJ2-7, with D uncertain. The TCR comes from a female donor with ankylosing spondylitis or in good health (not recorded which). The sequenced material came from blood, either unsorted or a sorted T cell fraction (not recorded which). CDR3 nucleotide sequence: TGCAGTGCTAGAGAGGGCCCACCCTACGAGCAGTACTTC. Amino acids: CSAREGPPYEQYF.